This T cell receptor beta chain emerged from a study of blood T cell repertoires in COVID-19. Study details: From the United States, Italy and Spain came samples of acute and convalescent COVID-19. Nucleic acid was either cDNA or gDNA, and it came from T cells, B-cell-depleted T cells, or PBMCs.

Germline V gene lookup returns CDR1 SQVTM and CDR2 ANQGSEA. With V trimmed by 5 bases and J by 6 bases, 2 bases remained unmatched. This CDR3 region has 11 residues. Original processing notes: By means of reference gene primer amplification, nucleated cell counts were estimated. The table came from immunoSEQ multiplex PCR; TCRdb's copy has only in-frame clones and leaves some out. That table furnishes V, J and clone size, whereas the DNA furnished D and trimming. This table has 200,000 to 250,000 clones, about nine tenths appearing once. The sequence was obtained from a man in his thirties or forties who had recovered from COVID-19. The chain has TRBV29-1 and TRBJ2-7, with TRBD1 matching over 9 bases. Source material: peripheral blood. The CDR3 reads CSVPTGGEQYF. CDR3 in DNA: TGCAGCGTTCCGACAGGGGGCGAGCAGTACTTC.